This passage covers 13 T cell receptor beta chains from one sample sequenced in a study of T cell responses to AZD1222 COVID-19 vaccine. Measured with immunoSEQ multiplex PCR; TCRdb has only the in-frame clones, and not every one. The sample comprises about 92,000 clones, approximately 87% of which are singletons, and about 2.9% rests with the top ten. Material: peripheral blood, obtained on day 0 of AZD1222 vaccination. All receptors derive from an adult in good health.

The CDR3 DNA reads as TGTGCCAGTAGCGATCATCAGCCCCAGCATTTT. This gives the protein CASSDHQPQHF. This sequence joins TRBV19 and TRBJ1-5; no firm D call. This CDR3 has 11 residues. The germline gives CDR1 LNHDA, CDR2 SQIVND (reference sequence). V lost 6 bases, J lost 5 bases, and 5 bases lay in between.

This rearrangement joins TRBV6-4 to TRBJ2-5; tentatively, D is TRBD1 (5 bases). Germline CDR1 and CDR2: MRHNA and SNTAGT. Trimming removed 5 bases at V and 5 bases at J, with 12 bases between. The CDR3 has 13 residues. CDR3 DNA sequence: TGTGCCAGCAGTCCAGGGCAGGGTGAGACCCAGTACTTC. Translating it yields CASSPGQGETQYF.

V gene TRBV28 combines with J gene TRBJ1-2, with TRBD1 as a possible D gene (5 bases). CDR1 and CDR2 (germline): MDHEN, SYDVKM. This CDR3 has 15 amino acids. Trimming removed 4 bases from V and 2 bases from J, with 14 bases in between. The CDR3 region has the DNA TGTGCCAGCAGTTCCGGGACTTCAAACAACTATGGCTACACCTTC. This codes for CASSSGTSNNYGYTF.

The chain combines TRBV5-1 with TRBJ2-5, with D possibly TRBD1 on 5 matching bases. Trimming stripped 4 bases from V and 2 bases from J, with 18 bases between. The length of the CDR3 is 16 residues. CDR1 SGHRS and CDR2 YFSETQ come from the germline V gene. CDR3 in amino acids: CASSALQGYPQETQYF. The CDR3 region has the DNA TGCGCCAGCAGCGCTCTTCAGGGTTATCCTCAAGAGACCCAGTACTTC.

J is TRBJ2-7 and V is TRBV10-3; D remains ambiguous. The ends were cut back, 0 bases at V and 12 bases at J, with 15 bases in the middle. The germline V gene encodes CDR1 ENHRY and CDR2 SYGVKD. The CDR3 totals 13 residues. Here the CDR3 reads CAISESTLRGGYF. The CDR3, as DNA: TGTGCCATCAGTGAGTCGACTCTGCGAGGCGGGTACTTC.

V usage is TRBV7-2 and J usage is TRBJ1-2; D gene unclear. The CDR3 spans 16 residues. The germline gives CDR1 SGHTA, CDR2 FQGNSA. The V end lost 3 bases, the J end lost 6 bases, and 20 bases lay between the germline ends. The CDR3 here is CASSFSLLSQPNGYTF. The CDR3 region has the DNA TGTGCCAGCAGCTTTTCCCTGCTCTCACAGCCCAATGGCTACACCTTC. Complete variable domain (other parts from reference TRBV7-2 and TRBJ1-2): GAGVSQSPSNKVTEKGKDVELRCDPISGHTALYWYRQSLGQGLEFLIYFQGNSAPDKSGLPSDRFSAERTGGSVSTLTIQRTQQEDSAVYLCASSFSLLSQPNGYTFGSGTRLTVV.

This rearrangement joins TRBV2 to TRBJ1-2; no clear D gene. Germline lookup yields CDR1 SNHLY and CDR2 FYNNEI. Trimming cost V 3 bases and J 8 bases, with 16 bases left between them. This CDR3 has 14 residues. The CDR3 loop is CASSDNSGVRGYTF. CDR3 bases: TGTGCCAGCAGTGACAACTCAGGAGTACGCGGCTACACCTTC. The entire variable domain, with the rest obtained from reference TRBV2 and TRBJ1-2, is as follows: EPEVTQTPSHQVTQMGQEVILRCVPISNHLYFYWYRQILGQKVEFLVSFYNNEISEKSEIFDDQFSVERPDGSNFTLKIRSTKLEDSAMYFCASSDNSGVRGYTFGSGTRLTVV.

V usage is TRBV10-3 and J usage is TRBJ2-1, with D possibly being TRBD1 (6 bases). This CDR3 is built from 14 residues. Trimming took off 10 bases at V and 0 bases at J, with 13 bases between the two ends. Per the germline V gene, CDR1 is ENHRY and CDR2 is SYGVKD. CDR3 sequence: CATRQDSSYNEQFF. The CDR3 coding sequence is TGTGCCACCAGACAGGATAGCTCCTACAATGAGCAGTTCTTC.

This clone ranks as medium-sized. This sequence joins TRBV6-1 and TRBJ2-3; 11 bases agree with TRBD1. The trim removed 2 bases at V and 4 bases at J, leaving 8 bases unmatched. In germline, CDR1 is MNHNS, CDR2 SASEGT. CDR3 size: 17 residues. This CDR3 is CASSEFSGTGGADTQYF. CDR3 nucleotide sequence: TGTGCCAGCAGTGAATTTTCCGGGACAGGGGGGGCAGATACGCAGTATTTT.

V and J are TRBV5-1 and TRBJ2-1, with D perhaps assigned TRBD1 or TRBD2 (6 bases each). The CDR3 runs 17 residues. CDR1 is SGHRS and CDR2 is YFSETQ in the germline V gene. V dropped 0 bases and J dropped 6 bases, with 19 bases sitting between them. CDR3 sequence reads: CASSLAQGSRLGNEQFF. CDR3 nucleotides: TGCGCCAGCAGCTTGGCACAGGGCAGCAGACTAGGCAATGAGCAGTTCTTC.

This clone was counted between two and nine times. The chain couples TRBV4-3 to TRBJ1-1; TRBD1 might be the D (6 bases). Trimming cost V 5 bases and J 0 bases, with 10 bases left between them. The CDR3 runs 14 residues. In germline, CDR1 is LGHNA, CDR2 YSLEER. CDR3 loop: CASSSRGMNTEAFF. The CDR3 region has the DNA TGCGCCAGCAGCTCCAGGGGTATGAACACTGAAGCTTTCTTT.

The chain is built from TRBV4-3 and TRBJ1-5, with D perhaps matching TRBD1 (6 bases). Per the germline V gene, CDR1 is LGHNA and CDR2 is YSLEER. The CDR3 runs to 16 residues. V was cut by 0 bases and J by 1 base, with 10 bases left in between. DNA for the CDR3: TGCGCCAGCAGCCAAGATTCAGGGGACAGCAATCAGCCCCAGCATTTT. This gives the protein CASSQDSGDSNQPQHF.

This chain connects TRBV7-7 to TRBJ1-1, with D unclear. The CDR3 extends over 13 amino acids. V gave up 6 bases and J gave up 0 bases, with 8 bases separating them. The germline V gene has CDR1 SSHAT and CDR2 FNYEAQ (reference sequence). The CDR3 DNA reads as TGTGCCAGCAGTTGGAGTGTGAACACTGAAGCTTTCTTT. Translating it yields CASSWSVNTEAFF.